This T cell receptor (beta chain) was profiled in a study of molecular identifiers for immune sequencing clone quantification. V lost 4 bases to trimming and J lost 9 bases; unmatched junction nucleotides: 8. The CDR3 is 15 amino acids. CDR1 and CDR2 (germline): MGHRA, YSYEKL. This clonotype showed up many times. The bulk TCR libraries were made with methods described before and with listed TCR primers. TCRdb recomputed calls from the PCR reads with MiXCR, one row per CDR3 protein. The sample includes more than 450,000 distinct CDR3 sequences, about 20% of them seen just once. What was sequenced was naive CD8+ T cells from blood, with Jurkat cell RNA spiked in. Regarding subset: FACS-sorted CD8+CD4-CCR7+CD45RA+ naive T cells. The V call is TRBV4-1, the J call TRBJ2-1, with TRBD2 matching 11 bases. The receptor was derived from a human donor in good health. Some libraries in this study had Jurkat cell RNA spiked in. CDR3 sequence: CASSPTSGRGGEQFF. The DNA for the CDR3 is TGCGCCAGCAGCCCTACTAGCGGGAGAGGAGGTGAGCAGTTCTTC.